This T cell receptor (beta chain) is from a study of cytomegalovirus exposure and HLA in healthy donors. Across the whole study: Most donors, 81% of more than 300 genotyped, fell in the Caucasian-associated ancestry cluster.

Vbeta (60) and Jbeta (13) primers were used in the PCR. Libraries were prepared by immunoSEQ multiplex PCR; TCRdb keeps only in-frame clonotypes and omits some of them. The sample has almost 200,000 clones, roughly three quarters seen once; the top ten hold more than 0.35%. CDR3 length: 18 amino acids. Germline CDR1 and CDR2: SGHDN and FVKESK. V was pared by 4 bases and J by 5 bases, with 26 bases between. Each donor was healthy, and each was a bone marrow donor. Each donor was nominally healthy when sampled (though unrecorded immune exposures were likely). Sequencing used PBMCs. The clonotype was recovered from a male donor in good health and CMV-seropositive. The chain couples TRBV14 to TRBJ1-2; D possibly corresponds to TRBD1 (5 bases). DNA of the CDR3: TGTGCCAGCAGCCGAAGCAAGCCCGGGGGGGGTTTCGCTTATGGCTACACCTTC. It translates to CASSRSKPGGGFAYGYTF.